The clone carrying this TCR beta chain was seen only a few times. Its specificity is unknown. One entry per CDR3 protein, called by TCRdb with MiXCR from the 5' RACE reads. The sample shows approximately 140,000 distinct CDR3 sequences, approximately 48% of them seen only once. This entry is derived from a study of CD8 T cells in ankylosing spondylitis. The study's findings and limits: Reportedly, disease-linked clones are significantly enriched in ankylosing spondylitis patients' matched synovial fluid. Disease-linked clones proved CD8+ and comparatively uncommon in peripheral blood.

This TCR was sampled from a male donor with ankylosing spondylitis. Sequenced input: synovial fluid, either unsorted or a sorted T cell fraction (not recorded which).

The CDR3 DNA reads as TGTGCCAGCAGTTACTACCATGCCCGGACAGAGGGCTATGGCTACACCTTC. This translates into CASSYYHARTEGYGYTF. J is TRBJ1-2 and V is TRBV6-5, with D possibly TRBD1 on 6 matching bases. The CDR3 runs 17 residues. CDR1 and CDR2 (germline): MNHEY, SVGAGI. The V and J ends lost 1 base and 4 bases respectively, with 19 bases between them.